This T cell receptor beta chain is drawn from a study of T cells in Graves' hyperthyroidism and ophthalmopathy. Study-level points and caveats: Researchers report that a 13 V-J model separated ophthalmopathy from stable hyperthyroidism. Most thyroid clonotypes with frequency above 0.001 were detected in blood.

Every diagnosis used clinical symptoms, serum thyroxine and TRAb, thyroid ultrasound and orbital computed tomography. V gave up 6 bases and J gave up 6 bases; unmatched junction bases: 28. The CDR3 consists of 20 residues. RNA transcripts served as the template for amplifying TCR beta CDR3 regions. Primed by the HTBI set, a first-round RT-PCR was run on the TCR CDR3. MiXCR, applied by TCRdb to the multiplex PCR reads, yields one record per CDR3 protein. The sample lists about 420,000 distinct CDR3 sequences; approximately 14% were seen once. This clonotype was seen ten or more times. Antigen: not known.

The source is a woman aged 18-30 years with Graves' hyperthyroidism. Sequencing was done on a sample of blood. The chain uses TRBV12-3 or TRBV12-4 and TRBJ2-7; TRBD1 aligns across 8 bases. CDR3 sequence (DNA): TGTGCCAGCAGCCCGGCCCTGGGACAGGTGGGGGTTATGTTCCCGGGCGAGCAGTACTTC. This sequence encodes CASSPALGQVGVMFPGEQYF.